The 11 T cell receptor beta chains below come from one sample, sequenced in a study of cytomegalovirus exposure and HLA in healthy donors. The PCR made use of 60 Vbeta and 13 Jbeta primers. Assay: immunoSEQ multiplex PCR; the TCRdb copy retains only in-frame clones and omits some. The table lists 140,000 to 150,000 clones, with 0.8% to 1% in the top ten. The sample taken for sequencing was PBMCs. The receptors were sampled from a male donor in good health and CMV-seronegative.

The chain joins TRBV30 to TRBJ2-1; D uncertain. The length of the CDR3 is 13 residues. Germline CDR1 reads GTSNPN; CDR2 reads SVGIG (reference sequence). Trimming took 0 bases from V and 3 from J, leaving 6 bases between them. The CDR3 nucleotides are TGTGCCTGGAGTGTAATCAGCTACAATGAGCAGTTCTTC. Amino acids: CAWSVISYNEQFF.

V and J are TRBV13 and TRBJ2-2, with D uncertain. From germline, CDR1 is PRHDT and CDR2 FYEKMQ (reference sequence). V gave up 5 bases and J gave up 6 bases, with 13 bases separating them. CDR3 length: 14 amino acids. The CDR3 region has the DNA TGTGCCAGCAGCCTATCCGGGTTGCCCGGGGAGCTGTTTTTT. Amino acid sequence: CASSLSGLPGELFF.

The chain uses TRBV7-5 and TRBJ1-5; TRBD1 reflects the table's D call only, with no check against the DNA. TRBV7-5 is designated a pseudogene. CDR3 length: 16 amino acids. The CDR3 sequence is CARSPRGTRSNQPQHF. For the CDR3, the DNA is TGTGCCAGAAGCCCCAGGGGGACTCGTAGTAATCAGCCCCAGCATTTT.

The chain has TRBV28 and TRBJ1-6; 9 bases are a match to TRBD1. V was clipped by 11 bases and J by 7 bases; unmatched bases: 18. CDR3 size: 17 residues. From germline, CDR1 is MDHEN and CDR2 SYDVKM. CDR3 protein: CAAMGQGMGIGNSPLHF. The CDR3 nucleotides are TGTGCCGCCATGGGACAGGGCATGGGTATAGGGAATTCACCCCTCCACTTT.

CDR3: CASSPGLAGSNEQFF. As DNA, the CDR3 is TGTGCCAGCAGCCCAGGACTAGCGGGAAGCAATGAGCAGTTCTTC. The chain employs TRBV5-6 and TRBJ2-1; 12 positions agree with TRBD2. CDR1 and CDR2 from the germline V gene are SGHDT and YYEEEE. The CDR3 spans 15 residues. After removal of 4 bases from V and 6 bases from J, the junction contained 5 bases not matched to a gene.

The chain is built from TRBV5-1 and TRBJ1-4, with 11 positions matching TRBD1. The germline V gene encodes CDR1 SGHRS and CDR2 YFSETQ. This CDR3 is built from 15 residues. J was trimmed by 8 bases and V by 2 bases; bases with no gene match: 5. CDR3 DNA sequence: TGCGCCAGCAGCTTTAAGGGGACAGGGGGAGAAAAACTGTTTTTT. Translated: CASSFKGTGGEKLFF.

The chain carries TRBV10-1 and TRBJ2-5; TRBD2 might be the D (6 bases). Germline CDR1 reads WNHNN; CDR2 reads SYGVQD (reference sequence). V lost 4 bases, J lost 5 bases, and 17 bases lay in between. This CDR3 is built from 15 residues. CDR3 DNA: TGCGCCAGCAGTGGTGGAGGGGATAAGAAGGAGACCCAGTACTTC. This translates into CASSGGGDKKETQYF.

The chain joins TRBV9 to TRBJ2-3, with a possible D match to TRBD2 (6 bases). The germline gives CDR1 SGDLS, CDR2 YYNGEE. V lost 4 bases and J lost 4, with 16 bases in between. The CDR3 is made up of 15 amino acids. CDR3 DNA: TGTGCCAGCAGCCCCAGCTCTAGCGTGGCAGATACGCAGTATTTT. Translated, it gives CASSPSSSVADTQYF. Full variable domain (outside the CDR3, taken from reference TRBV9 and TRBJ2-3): DSGVTQTPKHLITATGQRVTLRCSPRSGDLSVYWYQQSLDQGLQFLIQYYNGEERAKGNILERFSAQQFPDLHSELNLSSLELGDSALYFCASSPSSSVADTQYFGPGTRLTVL.

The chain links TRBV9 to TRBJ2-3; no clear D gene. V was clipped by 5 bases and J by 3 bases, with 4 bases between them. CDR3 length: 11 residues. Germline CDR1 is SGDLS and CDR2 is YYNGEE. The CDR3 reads CASSMTDTQYF. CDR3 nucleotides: TGTGCCAGCAGTATGACAGATACGCAGTATTTT.

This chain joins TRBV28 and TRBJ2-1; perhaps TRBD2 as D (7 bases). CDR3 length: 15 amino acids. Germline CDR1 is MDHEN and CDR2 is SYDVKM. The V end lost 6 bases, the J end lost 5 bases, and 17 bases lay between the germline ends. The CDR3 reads CASREGGNFNNEQFF. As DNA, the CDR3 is TGTGCCAGCAGAGAGGGGGGGAACTTTAACAATGAGCAGTTCTTC.

The CDR3, as DNA: TGTGCCAGCAGCTTGTTACTAGCAGGGAGACGAGATACGCAGTATTTT. It specifies CASSLLLAGRRDTQYF. The gene calls are TRBV5-6 and TRBJ2-3; D is possibly TRBD2 (6 bases). The CDR3 is made up of 16 amino acids. CDR1 is SGHDT and CDR2 is YYEEEE in the germline V gene. Trimming took 1 base from V and 5 from J, leaving 17 bases between them.